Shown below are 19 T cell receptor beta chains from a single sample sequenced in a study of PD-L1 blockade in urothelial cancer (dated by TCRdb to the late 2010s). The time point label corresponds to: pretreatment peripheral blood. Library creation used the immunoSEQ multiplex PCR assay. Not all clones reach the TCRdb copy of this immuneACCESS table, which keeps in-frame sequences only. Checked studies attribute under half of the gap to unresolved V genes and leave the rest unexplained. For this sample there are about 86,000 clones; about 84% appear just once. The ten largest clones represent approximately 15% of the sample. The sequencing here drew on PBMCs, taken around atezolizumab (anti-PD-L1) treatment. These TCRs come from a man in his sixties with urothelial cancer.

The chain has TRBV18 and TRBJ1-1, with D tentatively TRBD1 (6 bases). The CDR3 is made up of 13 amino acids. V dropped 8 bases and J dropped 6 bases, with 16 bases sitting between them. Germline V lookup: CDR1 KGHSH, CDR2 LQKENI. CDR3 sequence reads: CASTGQGYAEAFF. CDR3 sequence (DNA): TGTGCCAGCACAGGGCAGGGGTACGCTGAAGCTTTCTTT.

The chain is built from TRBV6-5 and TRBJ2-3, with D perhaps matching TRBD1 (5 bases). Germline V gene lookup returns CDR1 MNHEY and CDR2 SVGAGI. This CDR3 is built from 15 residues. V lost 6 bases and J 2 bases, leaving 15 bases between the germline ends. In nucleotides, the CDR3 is TGTGCCAGCAGGGCTTTGACAGCTAACACAGATACGCAGTATTTT. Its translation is CASRALTANTDTQYF.

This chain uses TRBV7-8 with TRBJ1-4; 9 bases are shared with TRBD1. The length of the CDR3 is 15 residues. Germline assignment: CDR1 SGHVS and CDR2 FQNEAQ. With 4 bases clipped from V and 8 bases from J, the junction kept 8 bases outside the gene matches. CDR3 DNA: TGTGCCAGCAGCTCAAGGACAGGGGTAGGGGAAAAACTGTTTTTT. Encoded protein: CASSSRTGVGEKLFF. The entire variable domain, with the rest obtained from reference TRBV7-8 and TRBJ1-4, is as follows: GAGVSQSPRYKVAKRGQDVALRCDPISGHVSLFWYQQALGQGPEFLTYFQNEAQLDKSGLPSDRFFAERPEGSVSTLKIQRTQQEDSAVYLCASSSRTGVGEKLFFGSGTQLSVL.

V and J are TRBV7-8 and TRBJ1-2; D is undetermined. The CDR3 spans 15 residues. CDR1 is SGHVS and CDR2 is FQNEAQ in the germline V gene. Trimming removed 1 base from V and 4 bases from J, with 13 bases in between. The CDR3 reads CASSLGDTALYGYTF. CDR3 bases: TGTGCCAGCAGCTTAGGAGACACAGCCCTCTATGGCTACACCTTC.

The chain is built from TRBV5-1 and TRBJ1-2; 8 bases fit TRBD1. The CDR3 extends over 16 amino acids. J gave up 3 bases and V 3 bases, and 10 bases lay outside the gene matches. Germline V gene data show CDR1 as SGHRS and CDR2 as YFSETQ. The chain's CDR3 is CASSSFAGGADYGYTF. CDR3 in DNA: TGCGCCAGCAGCTCCTTTGCAGGGGGCGCTGACTATGGCTACACCTTC.

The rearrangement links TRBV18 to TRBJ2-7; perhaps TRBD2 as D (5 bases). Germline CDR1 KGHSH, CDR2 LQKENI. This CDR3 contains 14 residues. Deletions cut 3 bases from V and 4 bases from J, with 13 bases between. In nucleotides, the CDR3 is TGTGCCAGCTCACCGTCGCCGGGGTTGTACGAGCAGTACTTC. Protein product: CASSPSPGLYEQYF.

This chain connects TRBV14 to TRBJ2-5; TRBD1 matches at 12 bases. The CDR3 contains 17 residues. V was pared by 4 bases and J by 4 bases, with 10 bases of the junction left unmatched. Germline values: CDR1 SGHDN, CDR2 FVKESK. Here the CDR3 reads CASSRRDRGLIGETQYF. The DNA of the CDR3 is TGTGCCAGCAGCCGCCGGGACAGGGGGCTTATTGGAGAGACCCAGTACTTC. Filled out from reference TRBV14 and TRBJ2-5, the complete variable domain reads EAGVTQFPSHSVIEKGQTVTLRCDPISGHDNLYWYRRVMGKEIKFLLHFVKESKQDESGMPNNRFLAERTGGTYSTLKVQPAELEDSGVYFCASSRRDRGLIGETQYFGPGTRLLVL.

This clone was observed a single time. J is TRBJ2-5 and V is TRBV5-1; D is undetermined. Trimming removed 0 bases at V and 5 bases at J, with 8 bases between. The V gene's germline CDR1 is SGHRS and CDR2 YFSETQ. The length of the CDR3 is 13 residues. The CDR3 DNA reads TGCGCCAGCAGCTTGGACAGTAGGGAGACCCAGTACTTC. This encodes CASSLDSRETQYF.

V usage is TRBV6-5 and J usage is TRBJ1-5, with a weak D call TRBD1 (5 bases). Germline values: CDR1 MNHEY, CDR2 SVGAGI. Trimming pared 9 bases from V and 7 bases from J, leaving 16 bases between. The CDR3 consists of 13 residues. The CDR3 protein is CASSGVPGQPQHF. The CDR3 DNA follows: TGTGCCAGTTCGGGGGTCCCGGGCCAGCCCCAGCATTTT.

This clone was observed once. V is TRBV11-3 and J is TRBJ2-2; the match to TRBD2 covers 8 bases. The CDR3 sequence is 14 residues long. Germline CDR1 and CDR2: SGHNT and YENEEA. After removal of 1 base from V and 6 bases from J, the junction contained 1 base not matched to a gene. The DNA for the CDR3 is TGTGCCAGCAGCTTAGCGGGGGGGCCCGGGGAGCTGTTTTTT. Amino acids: CASSLAGGPGELFF.

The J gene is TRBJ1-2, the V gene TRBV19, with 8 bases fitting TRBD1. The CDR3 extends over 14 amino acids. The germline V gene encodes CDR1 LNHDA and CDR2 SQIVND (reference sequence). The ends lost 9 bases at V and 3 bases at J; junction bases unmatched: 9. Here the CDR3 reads CASAQGVFDYGYTF. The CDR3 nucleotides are TGTGCCAGCGCACAGGGGGTGTTCGACTATGGCTACACCTTC.

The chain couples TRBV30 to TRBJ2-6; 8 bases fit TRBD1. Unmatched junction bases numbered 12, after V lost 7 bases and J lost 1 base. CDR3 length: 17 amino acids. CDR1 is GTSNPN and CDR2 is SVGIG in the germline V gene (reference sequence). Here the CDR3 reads CAYPPRQGASGANVLTF. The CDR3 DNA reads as TGTGCCTACCCCCCCCGCCAGGGGGCATCTGGGGCCAACGTCCTGACTTTC. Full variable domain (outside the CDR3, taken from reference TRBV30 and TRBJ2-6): SQTIHQWPATLVQPVGSPLSLECTVEGTSNPNLYWYRQAAGRGLQLLFYSVGIGQISSEVPQNLSASRPQDRQFILSSKKLLLSDSGFYLCAYPPRQGASGANVLTFGAGSRLTVL.

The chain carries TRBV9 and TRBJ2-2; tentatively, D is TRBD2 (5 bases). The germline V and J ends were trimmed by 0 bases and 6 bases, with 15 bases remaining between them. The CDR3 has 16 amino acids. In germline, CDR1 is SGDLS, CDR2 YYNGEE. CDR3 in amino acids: CASSVGAGQTPGELFF. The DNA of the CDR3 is TGTGCCAGCAGCGTAGGGGCGGGCCAGACCCCCGGGGAGCTGTTTTTT.

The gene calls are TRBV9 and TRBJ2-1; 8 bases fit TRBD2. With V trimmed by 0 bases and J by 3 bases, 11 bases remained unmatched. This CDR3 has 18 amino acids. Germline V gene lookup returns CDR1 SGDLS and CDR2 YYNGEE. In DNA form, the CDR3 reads TGTGCCAGCAGCGTAGATTCGGGGGGGCTAGCGGTCTACAATGAGCAGTTCTTC. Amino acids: CASSVDSGGLAVYNEQFF.

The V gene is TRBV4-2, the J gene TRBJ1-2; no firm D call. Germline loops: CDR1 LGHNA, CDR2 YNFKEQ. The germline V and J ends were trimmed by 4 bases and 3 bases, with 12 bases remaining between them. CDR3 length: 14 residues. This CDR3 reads CASSPQQIDYGYTF. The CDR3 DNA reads TGTGCCAGCAGCCCACAGCAAATCGACTATGGCTACACCTTC.

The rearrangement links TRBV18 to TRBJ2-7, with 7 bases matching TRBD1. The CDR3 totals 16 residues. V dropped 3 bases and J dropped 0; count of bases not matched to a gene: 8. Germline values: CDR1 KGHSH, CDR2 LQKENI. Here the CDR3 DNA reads TGTGCCAGCTCACCTAATAGACAGGGCTTCTCCTACGAGCAGTACTTC. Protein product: CASSPNRQGFSYEQYF.

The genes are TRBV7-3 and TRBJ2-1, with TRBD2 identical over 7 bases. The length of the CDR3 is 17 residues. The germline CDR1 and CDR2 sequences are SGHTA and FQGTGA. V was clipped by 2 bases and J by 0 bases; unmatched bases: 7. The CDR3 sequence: CASSLGGRGNSYNEQFF. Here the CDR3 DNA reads TGTGCCAGCAGCTTAGGAGGGAGGGGAAACTCCTACAATGAGCAGTTCTTC.

The CDR3, as DNA: TGTGCCAGCAGTGATCAGCAGGGTACTAAGCAGTTCTTC. Residues: CASSDQQGTKQFF. The rearrangement links TRBV6-1 to TRBJ2-1, with D possibly TRBD1 on 5 matching bases. The CDR3 loop spans 13 amino acids. Trimming removed 3 bases from V and 11 bases from J, with 14 bases in between. The V gene's germline CDR1 is MNHNS and CDR2 SASEGT.

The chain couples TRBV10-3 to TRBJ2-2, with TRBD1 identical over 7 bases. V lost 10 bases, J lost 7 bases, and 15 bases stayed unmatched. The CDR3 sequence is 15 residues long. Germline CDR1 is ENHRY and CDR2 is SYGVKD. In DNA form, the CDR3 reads TGTGCCACCACAACGTTTACAGGGGAAGTCGGGGAGCTGTTTTTT. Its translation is CATTTFTGEVGELFF.